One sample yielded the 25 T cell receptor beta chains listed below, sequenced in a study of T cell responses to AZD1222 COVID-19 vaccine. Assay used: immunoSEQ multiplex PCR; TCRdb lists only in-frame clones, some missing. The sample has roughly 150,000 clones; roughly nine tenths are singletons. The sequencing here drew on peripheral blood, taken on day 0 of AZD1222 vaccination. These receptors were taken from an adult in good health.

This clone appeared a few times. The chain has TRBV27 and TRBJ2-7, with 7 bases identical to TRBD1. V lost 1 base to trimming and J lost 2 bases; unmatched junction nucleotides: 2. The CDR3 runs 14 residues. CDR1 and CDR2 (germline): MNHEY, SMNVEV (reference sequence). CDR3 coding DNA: TGTGCCAGCAGTTTATGGGGGACAGCCTACGAGCAGTACTTC. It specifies CASSLWGTAYEQYF.

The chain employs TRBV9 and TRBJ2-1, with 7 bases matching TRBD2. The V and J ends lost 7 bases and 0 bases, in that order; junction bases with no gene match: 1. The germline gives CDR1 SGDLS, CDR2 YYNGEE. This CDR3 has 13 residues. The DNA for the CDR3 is TGTGCCAGCCAGCGGGACTCCTACAATGAGCAGTTCTTC. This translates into CASQRDSYNEQFF.

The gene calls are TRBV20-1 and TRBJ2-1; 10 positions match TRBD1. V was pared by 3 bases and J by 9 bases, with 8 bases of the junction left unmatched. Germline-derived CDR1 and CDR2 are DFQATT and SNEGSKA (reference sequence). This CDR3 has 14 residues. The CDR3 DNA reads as TGCAGTGCTAGTTCCGACAGGGGGCTCGTTGAGCAGTTCTTC. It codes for CSASSDRGLVEQFF.

The DNA for the CDR3 is TGTGCCAGTAGTATGGGGTCGGGATCTAACTATGGCTACACCTTC. Residues: CASSMGSGSNYGYTF. The chain links TRBV19 to TRBJ1-2, with D unclear. Germline V gene sequence: CDR1 LNHDA, CDR2 SQIVND (reference sequence). This CDR3 has 15 amino acids. Trimming stripped 3 bases from V and 0 bases from J, with 11 bases between.

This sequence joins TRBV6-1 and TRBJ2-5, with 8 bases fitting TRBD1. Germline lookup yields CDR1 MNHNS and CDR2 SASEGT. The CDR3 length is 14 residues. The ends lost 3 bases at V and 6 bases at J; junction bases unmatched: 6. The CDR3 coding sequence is TGTGCCAGCAGTGAGACAGGGGAGGCGAAGACCCAGTACTTC. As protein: CASSETGEAKTQYF.

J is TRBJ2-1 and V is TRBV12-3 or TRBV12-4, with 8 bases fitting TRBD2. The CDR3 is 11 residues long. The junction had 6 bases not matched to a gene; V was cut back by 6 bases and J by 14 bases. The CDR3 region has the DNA TGTGCCAGCAGAGTCGGGAGGGCCGAGTTCTTC. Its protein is CASRVGRAEFF.

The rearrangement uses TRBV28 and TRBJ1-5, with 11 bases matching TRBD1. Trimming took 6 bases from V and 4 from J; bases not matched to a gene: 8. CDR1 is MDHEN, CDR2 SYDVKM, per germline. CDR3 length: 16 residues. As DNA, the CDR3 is TGTGCCAGCAGCCGATCGGACAGGGGGCTTAATCAGCCCCAGCATTTT. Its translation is CASSRSDRGLNQPQHF.

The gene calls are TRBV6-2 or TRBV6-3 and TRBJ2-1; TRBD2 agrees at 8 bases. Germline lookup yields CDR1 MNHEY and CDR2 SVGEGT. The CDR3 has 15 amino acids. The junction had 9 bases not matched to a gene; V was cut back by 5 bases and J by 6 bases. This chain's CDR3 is CASSPGGGRFNEQFF. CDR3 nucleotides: TGTGCCAGCAGTCCCGGCGGGGGGAGATTCAATGAGCAGTTCTTC.

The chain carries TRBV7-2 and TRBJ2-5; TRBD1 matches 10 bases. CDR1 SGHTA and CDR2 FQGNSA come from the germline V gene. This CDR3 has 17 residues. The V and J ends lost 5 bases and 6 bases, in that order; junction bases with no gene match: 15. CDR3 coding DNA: TGTGCCAGCAGCGTCGTTGGGACAGGGGTAACGGCGCAGACCCAGTACTTC. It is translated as CASSVVGTGVTAQTQYF.

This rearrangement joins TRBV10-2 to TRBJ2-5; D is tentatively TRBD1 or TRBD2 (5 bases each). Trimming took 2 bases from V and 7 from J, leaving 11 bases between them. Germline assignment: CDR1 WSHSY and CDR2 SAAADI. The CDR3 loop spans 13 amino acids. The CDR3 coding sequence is TGCGCCAGCAGTGAGGGGACCTACGGGACCCAGTACTTC. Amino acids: CASSEGTYGTQYF.

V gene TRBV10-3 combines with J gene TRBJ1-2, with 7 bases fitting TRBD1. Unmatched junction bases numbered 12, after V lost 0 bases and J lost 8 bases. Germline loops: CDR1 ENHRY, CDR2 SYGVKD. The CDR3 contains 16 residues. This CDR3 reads CAISESGTALVVGYTF. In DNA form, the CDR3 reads TGTGCCATCAGTGAGTCAGGGACAGCCTTGGTTGTCGGCTACACCTTC.

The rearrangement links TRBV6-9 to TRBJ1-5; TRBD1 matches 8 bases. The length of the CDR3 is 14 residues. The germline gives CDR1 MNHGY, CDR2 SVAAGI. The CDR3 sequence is CPLSRDRSTQPQHF. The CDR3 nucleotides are TGTCCCCTTTCGAGGGACAGGTCCACTCAGCCCCAGCATTTT.

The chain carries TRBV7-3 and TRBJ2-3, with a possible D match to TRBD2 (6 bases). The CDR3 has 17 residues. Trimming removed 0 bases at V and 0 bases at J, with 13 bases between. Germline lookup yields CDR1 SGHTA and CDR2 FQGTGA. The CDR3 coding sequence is TGTGCCAGCAGCTTAACCCCCGGCCGGGAGAGCACAGATACGCAGTATTTT. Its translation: CASSLTPGRESTDTQYF.

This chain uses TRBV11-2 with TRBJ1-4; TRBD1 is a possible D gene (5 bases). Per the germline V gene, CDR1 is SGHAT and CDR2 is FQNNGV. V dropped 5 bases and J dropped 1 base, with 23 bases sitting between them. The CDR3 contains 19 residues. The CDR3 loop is CASSTLKGSPGKTNEKLFF. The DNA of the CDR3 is TGTGCCAGCAGCACCCTAAAGGGGTCCCCCGGGAAAACTAATGAAAAACTGTTTTTT.

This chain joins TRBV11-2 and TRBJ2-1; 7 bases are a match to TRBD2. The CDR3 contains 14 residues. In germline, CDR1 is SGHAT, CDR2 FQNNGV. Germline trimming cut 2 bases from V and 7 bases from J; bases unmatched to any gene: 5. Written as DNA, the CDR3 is TGTGCCAGCAGCTTACTAGCGGACGTGAATGAGCAGTTCTTC. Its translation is CASSLLADVNEQFF.

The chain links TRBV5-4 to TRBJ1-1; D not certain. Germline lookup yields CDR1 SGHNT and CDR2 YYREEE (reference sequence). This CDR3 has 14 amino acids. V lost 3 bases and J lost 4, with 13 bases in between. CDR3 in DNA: TGTGCCAGCAGCTCACAGCTTGAGGGCACTGAAGCTTTCTTT. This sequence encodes CASSSQLEGTEAFF. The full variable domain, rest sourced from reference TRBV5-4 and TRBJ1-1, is ETGVTQSPTHLIKTRGQQVTLRCSSQSGHNTVSWYQQALGQGPQFIFQYYREEENGRGNFPPRFSGLQFPNYSSELNVNALELDDSALYLCASSSQLEGTEAFFGQGTRLTVV.

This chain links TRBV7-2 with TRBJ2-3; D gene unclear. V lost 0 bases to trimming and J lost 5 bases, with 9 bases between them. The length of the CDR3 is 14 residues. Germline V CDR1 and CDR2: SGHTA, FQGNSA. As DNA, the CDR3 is TGTGCCAGCAGCTTAGCGCACGGTAGAGATACGCAGTATTTT. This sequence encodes CASSLAHGRDTQYF.

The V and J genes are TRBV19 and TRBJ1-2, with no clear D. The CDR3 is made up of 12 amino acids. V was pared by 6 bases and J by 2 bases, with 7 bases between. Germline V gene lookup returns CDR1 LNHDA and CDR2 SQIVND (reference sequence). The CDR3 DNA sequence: TGTGCCAGTAGCCGACGGAACTATGGCTACACCTTC. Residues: CASSRRNYGYTF.

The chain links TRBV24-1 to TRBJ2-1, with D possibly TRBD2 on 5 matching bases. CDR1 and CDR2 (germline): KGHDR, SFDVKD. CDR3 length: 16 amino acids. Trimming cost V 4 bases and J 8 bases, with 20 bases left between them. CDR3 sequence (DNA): TGTGCCACCAGTGAAGGACTCCCTCTTGGTGGGGATGAGCAGTTCTTC. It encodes CATSEGLPLGGDEQFF.

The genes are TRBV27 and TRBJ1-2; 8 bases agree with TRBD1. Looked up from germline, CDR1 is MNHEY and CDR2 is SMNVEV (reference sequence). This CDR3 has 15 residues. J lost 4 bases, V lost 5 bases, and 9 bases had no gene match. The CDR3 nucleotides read TGTGCCAGCAGTGGACAGGGCCAGATCGGCTATGGCTACACCTTC. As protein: CASSGQGQIGYGYTF.

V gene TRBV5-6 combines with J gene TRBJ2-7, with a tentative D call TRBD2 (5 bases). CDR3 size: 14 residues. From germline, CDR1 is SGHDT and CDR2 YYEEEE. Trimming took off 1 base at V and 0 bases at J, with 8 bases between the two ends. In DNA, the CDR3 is TGTGCCAGCAGCTTGATAGGGAGCTCCTACGAGCAGTACTTC. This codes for CASSLIGSSYEQYF.

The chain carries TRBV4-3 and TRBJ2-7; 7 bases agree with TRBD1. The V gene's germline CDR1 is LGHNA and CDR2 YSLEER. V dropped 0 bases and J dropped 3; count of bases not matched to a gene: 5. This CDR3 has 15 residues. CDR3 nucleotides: TGCGCCAGCAGCCAAGATCGGACAGGATACTACGAGCAGTACTTC. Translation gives CASSQDRTGYYEQYF.

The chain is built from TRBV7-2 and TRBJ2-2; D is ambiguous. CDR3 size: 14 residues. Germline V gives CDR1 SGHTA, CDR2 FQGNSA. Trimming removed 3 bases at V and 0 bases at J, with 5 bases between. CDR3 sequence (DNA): TGTGCCAGCAGCTTCGCGCCGAACACCGGGGAGCTGTTTTTT. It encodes CASSFAPNTGELFF. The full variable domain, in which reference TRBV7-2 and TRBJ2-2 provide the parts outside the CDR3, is GAGVSQSPSNKVTEKGKDVELRCDPISGHTALYWYRQSLGQGLEFLIYFQGNSAPDKSGLPSDRFSAERTGGSVSTLTIQRTQQEDSAVYLCASSFAPNTGELFFGEGSRLTVL.

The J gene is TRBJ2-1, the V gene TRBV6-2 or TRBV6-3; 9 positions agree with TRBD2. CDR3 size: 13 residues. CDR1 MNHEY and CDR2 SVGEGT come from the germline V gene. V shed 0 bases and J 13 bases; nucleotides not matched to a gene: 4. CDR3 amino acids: CASSYSQREVQFF. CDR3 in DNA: TGTGCCAGCAGTTACTCGCAGCGGGAGGTCCAGTTCTTC.

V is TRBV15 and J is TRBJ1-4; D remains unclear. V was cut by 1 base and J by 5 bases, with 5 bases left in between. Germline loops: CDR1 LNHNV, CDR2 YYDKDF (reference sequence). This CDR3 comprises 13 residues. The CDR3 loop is CATSRVQNEKLFF. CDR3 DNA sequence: TGTGCCACCAGCAGAGTCCAAAATGAAAAACTGTTTTTT. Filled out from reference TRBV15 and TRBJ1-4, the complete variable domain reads DAMVIQNPRYQVTQFGKPVTLSCSQTLNHNVMYWYQQKSSQAPKLLFHYYDKDFNNEADTPDNFQSRRPNTSFCFLDIRSPGLGDTAMYLCATSRVQNEKLFFGSGTQLSVL.